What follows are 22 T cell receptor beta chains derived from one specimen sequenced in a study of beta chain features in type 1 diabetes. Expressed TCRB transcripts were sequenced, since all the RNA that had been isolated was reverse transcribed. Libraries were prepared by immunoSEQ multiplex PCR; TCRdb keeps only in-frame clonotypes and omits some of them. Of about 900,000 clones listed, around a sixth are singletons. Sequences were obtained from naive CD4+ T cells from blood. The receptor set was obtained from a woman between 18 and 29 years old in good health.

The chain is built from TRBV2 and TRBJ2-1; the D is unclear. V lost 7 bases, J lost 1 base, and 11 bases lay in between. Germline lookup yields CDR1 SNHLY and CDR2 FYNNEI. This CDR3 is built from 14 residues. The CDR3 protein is CASNRRVSYNEQFF. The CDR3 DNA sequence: TGTGCCAGCAACCGCCGGGTATCCTACAATGAGCAGTTCTTC.

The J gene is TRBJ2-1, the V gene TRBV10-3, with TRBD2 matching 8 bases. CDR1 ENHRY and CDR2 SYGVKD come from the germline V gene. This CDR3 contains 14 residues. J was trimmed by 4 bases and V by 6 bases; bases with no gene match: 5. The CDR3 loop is CAIRTGGVYNEQFF. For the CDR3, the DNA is TGTGCCATCAGGACGGGAGGGGTGTACAATGAGCAGTTCTTC.

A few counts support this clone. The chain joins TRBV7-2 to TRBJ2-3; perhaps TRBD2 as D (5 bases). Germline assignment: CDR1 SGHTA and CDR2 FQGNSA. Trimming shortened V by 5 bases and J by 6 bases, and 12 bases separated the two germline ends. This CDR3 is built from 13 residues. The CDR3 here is CASSPLRGDTQYF. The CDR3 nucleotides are TGTGCCAGCAGCCCCCTTCGAGGGGATACGCAGTATTTT.

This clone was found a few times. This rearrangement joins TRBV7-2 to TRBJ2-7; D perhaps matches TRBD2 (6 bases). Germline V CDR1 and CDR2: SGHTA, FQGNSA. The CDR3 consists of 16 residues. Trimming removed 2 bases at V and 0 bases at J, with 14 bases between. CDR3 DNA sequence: TGTGCCAGCAGCTTATCTGGGGACTGGAGCTCCTACGAGCAGTACTTC. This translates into CASSLSGDWSSYEQYF.

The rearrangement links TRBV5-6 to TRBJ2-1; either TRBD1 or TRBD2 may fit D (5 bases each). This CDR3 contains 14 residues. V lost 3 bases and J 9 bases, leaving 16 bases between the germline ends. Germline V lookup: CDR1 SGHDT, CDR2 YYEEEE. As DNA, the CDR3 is TGTGCCAGCAGCTACCGGGGCGAAGGGGTTGAGCAGTTCTTC. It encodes CASSYRGEGVEQFF.

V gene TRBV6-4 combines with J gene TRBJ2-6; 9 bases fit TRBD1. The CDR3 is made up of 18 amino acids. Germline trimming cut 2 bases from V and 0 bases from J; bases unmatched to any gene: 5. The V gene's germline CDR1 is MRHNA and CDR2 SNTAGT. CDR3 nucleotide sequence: TGTGCCAGCAGTGACCCAAGGGACAGGGCCTCTGGGGCCAACGTCCTGACTTTC. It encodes CASSDPRDRASGANVLTF.

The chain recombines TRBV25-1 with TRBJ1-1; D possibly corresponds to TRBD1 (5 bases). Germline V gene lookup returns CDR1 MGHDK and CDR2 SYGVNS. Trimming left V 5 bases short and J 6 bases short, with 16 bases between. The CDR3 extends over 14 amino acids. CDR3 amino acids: CASSPYEGAAEAFF. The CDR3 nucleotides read TGTGCCAGCAGTCCTTATGAAGGGGCCGCTGAAGCTTTCTTT.

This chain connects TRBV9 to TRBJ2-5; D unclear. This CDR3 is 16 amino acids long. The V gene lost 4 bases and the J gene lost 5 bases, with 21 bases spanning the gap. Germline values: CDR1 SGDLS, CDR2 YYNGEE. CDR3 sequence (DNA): TGTGCCAGCAGCCCCCCAAGGGCGAGGTCCGGGGAGACCCAGTACTTC. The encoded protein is CASSPPRARSGETQYF.

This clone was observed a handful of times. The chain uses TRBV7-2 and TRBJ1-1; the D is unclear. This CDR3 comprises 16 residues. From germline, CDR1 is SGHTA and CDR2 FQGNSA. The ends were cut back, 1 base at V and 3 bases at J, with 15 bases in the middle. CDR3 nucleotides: TGTGCCAGCAGCTTAGGTCGAGCCTTAGGGCACACTGAAGCTTTCTTT. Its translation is CASSLGRALGHTEAFF. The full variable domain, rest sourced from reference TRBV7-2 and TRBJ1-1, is GAGVSQSPSNKVTEKGKDVELRCDPISGHTALYWYRQSLGQGLEFLIYFQGNSAPDKSGLPSDRFSAERTGGSVSTLTIQRTQQEDSAVYLCASSLGRALGHTEAFFGQGTRLTVV.

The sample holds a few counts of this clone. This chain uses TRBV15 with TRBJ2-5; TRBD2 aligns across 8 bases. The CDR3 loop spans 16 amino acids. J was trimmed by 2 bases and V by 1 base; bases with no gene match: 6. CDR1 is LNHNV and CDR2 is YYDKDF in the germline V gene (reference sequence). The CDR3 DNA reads TGTGCCACCAGCAGAGGGGGACTAGTGGGACAAGAGACCCAGTACTTC. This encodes CATSRGGLVGQETQYF.

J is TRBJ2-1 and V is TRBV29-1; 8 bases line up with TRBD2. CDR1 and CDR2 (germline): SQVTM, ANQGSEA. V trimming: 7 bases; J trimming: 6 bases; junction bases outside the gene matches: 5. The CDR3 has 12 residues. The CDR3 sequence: CSAPSGSNEQFF. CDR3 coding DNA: TGCAGCGCCCCAAGCGGGAGCAATGAGCAGTTCTTC.

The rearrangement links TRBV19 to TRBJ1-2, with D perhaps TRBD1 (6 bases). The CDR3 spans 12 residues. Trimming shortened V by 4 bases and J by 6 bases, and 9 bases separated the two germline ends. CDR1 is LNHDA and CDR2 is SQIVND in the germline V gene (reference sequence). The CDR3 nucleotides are TGTGCCAGTAGTAAAACAGGGAATGGCTACACCTTC. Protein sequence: CASSKTGNGYTF.

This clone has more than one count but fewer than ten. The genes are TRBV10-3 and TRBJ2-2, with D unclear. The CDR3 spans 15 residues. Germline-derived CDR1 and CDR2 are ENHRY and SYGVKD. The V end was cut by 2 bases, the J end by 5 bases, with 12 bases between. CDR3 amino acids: CAISETGPRTGELFF. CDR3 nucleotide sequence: TGTGCCATCAGTGAGACCGGACCGAGAACCGGGGAGCTGTTTTTT.

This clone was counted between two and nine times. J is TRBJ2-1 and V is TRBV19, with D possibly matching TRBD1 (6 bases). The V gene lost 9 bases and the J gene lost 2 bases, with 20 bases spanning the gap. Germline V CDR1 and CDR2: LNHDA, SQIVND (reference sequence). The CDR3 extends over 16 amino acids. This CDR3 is CASVGAGAGAYNEQFF. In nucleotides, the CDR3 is TGTGCCAGCGTCGGGGCCGGGGCAGGGGCCTACAATGAGCAGTTCTTC.

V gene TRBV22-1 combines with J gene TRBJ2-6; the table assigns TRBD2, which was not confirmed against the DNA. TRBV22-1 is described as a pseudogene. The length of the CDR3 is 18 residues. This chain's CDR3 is CPGRTPGSEQSRANVLTF. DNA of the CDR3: TGTCCTGGGAGAACACCCGGAAGCGAACAAAGTCGGGCCAACGTCCTGACTTTC.

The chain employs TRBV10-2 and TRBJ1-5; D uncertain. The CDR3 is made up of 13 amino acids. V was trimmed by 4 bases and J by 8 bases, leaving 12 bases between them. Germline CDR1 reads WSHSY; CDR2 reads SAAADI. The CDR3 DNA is TGCGCCAGCAGTGTTACGGGGTTGGAGCCCCAGCATTTT. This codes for CASSVTGLEPQHF.

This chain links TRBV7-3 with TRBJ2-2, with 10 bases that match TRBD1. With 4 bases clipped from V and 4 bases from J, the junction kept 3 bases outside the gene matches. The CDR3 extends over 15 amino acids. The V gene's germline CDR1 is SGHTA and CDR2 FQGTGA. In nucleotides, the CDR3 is TGTGCCAGCAGCTCCGGGACAGGGGTCACCGGGGAGCTGTTTTTT. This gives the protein CASSSGTGVTGELFF.

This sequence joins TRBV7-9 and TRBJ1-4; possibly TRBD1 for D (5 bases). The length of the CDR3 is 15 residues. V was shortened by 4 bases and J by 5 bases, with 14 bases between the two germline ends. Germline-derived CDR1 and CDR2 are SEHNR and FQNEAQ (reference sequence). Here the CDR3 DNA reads TGTGCCAGCAGCTCCGGGGCCCGGAGAAATGAAAAACTGTTTTTT. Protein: CASSSGARRNEKLFF.

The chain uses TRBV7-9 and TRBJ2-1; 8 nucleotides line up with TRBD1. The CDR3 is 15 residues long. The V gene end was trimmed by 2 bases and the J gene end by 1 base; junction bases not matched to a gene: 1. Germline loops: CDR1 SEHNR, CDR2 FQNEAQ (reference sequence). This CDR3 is CASSLRQGSYNEQFF. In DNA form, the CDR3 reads TGTGCCAGCAGCTTAAGACAGGGGTCCTACAATGAGCAGTTCTTC.

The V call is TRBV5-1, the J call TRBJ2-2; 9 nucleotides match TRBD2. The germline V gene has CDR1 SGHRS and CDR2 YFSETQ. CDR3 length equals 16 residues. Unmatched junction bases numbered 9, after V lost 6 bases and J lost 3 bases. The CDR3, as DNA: TGCGCCAGCACGAATATTAGCGGGAGATACACCGGGGAGCTGTTTTTT. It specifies CASTNISGRYTGELFF.

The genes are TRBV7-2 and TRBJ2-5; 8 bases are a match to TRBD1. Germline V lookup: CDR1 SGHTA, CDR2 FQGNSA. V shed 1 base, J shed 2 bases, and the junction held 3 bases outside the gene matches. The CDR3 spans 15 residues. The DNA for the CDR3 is TGTGCCAGCAGCTTAGTTACAGGGGGGCAAGAGACCCAGTACTTC. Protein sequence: CASSLVTGGQETQYF.

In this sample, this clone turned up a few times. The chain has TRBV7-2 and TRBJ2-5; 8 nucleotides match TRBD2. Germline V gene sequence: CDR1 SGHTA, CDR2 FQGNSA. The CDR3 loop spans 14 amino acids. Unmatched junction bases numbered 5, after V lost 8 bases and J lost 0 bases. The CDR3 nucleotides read TGTGCCAGCTTACTAGCGGCGTACCAAGAGACCCAGTACTTC. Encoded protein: CASLLAAYQETQYF.